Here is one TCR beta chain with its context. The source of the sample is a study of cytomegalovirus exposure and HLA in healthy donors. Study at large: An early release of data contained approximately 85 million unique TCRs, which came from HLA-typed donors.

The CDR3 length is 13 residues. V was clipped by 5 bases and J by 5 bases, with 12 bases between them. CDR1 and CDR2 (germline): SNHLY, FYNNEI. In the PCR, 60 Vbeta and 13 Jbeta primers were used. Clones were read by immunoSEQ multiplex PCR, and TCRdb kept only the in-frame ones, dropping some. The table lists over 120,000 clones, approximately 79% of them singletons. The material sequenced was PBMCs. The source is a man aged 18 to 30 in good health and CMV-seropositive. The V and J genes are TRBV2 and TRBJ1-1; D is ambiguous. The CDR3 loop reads CASSKEEETEAFF. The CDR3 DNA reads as TGTGCCAGCAGTAAGGAGGAAGAAACTGAAGCTTTCTTT.